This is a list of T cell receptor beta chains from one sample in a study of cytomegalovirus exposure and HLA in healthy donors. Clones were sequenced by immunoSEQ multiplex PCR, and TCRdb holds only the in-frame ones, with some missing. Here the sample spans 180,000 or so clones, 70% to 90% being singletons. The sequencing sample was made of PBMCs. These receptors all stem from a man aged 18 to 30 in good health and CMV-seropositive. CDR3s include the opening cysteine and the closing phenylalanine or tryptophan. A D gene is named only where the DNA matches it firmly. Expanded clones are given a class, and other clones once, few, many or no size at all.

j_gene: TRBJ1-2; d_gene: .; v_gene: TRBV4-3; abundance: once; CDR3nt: TGCGCCAGCAGCCAAGGAGGGCGGGGGCGCACAGGAGAAGGCTACACCTTC; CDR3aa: CASSQGGRGRTGEGYTF
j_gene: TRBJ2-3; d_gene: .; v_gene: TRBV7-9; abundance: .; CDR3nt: TGTGCCAGCTCGGGACTGGCCACAGATACGCAGTATTTT; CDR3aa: CASSGLATDTQYF
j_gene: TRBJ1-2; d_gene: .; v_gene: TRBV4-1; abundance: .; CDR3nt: TGCGCCAGCAGCCAGGGGGGGACGGAAGTGAACTATGGCTACACCTTC; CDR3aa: CASSQGGTEVNYGYTF
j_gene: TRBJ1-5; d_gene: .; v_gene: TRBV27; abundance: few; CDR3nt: TGTGCCACCAAGATGGGGGGTGTGGAGGGCCAGCCCCAGCATTTT; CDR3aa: CATKMGGVEGQPQHF
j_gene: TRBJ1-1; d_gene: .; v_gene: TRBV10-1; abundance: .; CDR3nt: TGCGCCAGCAGGCGAGGGCTCGCGAACACTGAAGCTTTCTTT; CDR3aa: CASRRGLANTEAFF
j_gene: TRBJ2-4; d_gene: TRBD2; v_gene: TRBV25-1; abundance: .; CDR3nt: TGTGCCAGCAGTGAGTGGGGAGGGGAAAACATTCAGTACTTC; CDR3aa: CASSEWGGENIQYF
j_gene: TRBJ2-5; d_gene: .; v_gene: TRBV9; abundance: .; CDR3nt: TGTGCCAGCAGCGTTCGGCCGCTCACAGTATCTGGAGAGACCCAGTACTTC; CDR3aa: CASSVRPLTVSGETQYF
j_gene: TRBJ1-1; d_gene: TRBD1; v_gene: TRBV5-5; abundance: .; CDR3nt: TGTGCCAGCAGCCCGATAGGTGACACCGGGACAGATTACACTGAAGCTTTCTTT; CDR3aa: CASSPIGDTGTDYTEAFF
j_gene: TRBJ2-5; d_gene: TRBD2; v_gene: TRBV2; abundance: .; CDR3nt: TGTGCCAGCATCAAAAGGGGCGGGAGCGGGGAGACCCAGTACTTC; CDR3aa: CASIKRGGSGETQYF
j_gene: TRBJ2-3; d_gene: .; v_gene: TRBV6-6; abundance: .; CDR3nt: TGTGCCAGCACCCCCTTTCTAGCCGGCACAGATACGCAGTATTTT; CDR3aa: CASTPFLAGTDTQYF
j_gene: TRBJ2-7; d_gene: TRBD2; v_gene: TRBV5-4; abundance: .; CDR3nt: TGTGCCAGCAGCTGGGGAGGGTACGAGCAGTACTTC; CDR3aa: CASSWGGYEQYF
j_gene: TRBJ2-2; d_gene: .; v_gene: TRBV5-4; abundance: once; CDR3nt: TGTGCCAGCAGCTTGGGAACTGAGGCCGGGGAGCTGTTTTTT; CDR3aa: CASSLGTEAGELFF
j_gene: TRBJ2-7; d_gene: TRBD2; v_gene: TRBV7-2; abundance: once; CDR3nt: TGTGCCAGCAGCATGGAACTAGCGGGGGGGTCTTACGAGCAGTACTTC; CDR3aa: CASSMELAGGSYEQYF
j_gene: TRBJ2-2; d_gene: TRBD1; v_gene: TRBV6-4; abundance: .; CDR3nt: TGTGCCAGCAGTGTAGACAGGGCAGAGAACACCGGGGAGCTGTTTTTT; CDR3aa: CASSVDRAENTGELFF
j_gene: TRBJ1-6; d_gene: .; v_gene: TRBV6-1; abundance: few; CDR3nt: TGTGCCAGCAGTGAAGCGCACAGCCTCTATAATTCACCCCTCCACTTT; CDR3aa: CASSEAHSLYNSPLHF
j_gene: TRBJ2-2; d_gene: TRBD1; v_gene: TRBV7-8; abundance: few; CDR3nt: TGTGCCAGCAGCTTAGTCCAGGGGGCCGGCGGGGAGCTGTTTTTT; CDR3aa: CASSLVQGAGGELFF
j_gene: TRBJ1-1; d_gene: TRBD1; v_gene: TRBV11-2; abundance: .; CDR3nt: TGTGCCAGCAGCTTAGCAACAGGGGGCAACACTGAAGCTTTCTTT; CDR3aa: CASSLATGGNTEAFF
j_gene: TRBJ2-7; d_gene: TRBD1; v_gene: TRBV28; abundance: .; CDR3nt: TGTGCCAGCAGCTCGACAGGGTATGCCCTATACGAGCAGTACTTC; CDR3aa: CASSSTGYALYEQYF
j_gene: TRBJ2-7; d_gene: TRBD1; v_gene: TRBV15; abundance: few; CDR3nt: TGTGCCACCAGCAGAGAAGGGCCGGGACAGGGGTTCAACGAGCAGTACTTC; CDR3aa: CATSREGPGQGFNEQYF
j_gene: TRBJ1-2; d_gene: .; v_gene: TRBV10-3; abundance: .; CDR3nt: TGTGCCATCAGGGACCGGCGGGAGAACTATGGCTACACCTTC; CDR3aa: CAIRDRRENYGYTF
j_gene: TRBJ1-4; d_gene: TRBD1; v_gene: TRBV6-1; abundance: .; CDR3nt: TGTGCCAGCAGTGAAAGGGACAGGGGAAGTAATGAAAAACTGTTTTTT; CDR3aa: CASSERDRGSNEKLFF
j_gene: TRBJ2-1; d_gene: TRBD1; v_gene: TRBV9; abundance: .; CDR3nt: TGTGCCAGCAGCCGAGCGGGACAGGGGTCCAATGAGCAGTTCTTC; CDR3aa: CASSRAGQGSNEQFF
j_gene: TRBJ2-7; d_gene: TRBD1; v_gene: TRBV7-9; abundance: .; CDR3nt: TGTGCCAGCAGCTTTCAAGGGGGCGTTGGCGAGCAGTACTTC; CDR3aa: CASSFQGGVGEQYF
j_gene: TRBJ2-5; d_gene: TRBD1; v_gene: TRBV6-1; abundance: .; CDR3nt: TGTGCCAGCGATCTACAGGGGGCTCGGGAGACCCAGTACTTC; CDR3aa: CASDLQGARETQYF
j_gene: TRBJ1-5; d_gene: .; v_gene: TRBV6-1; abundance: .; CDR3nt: TGTGCCAGCAGTGGAACGGGTCTCAATCAGCCCCAGCATTTT; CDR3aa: CASSGTGLNQPQHF
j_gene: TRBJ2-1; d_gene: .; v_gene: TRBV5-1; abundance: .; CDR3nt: TGCGCCAGCAGTACTTACAATGAGCAGTTCTTC; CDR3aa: CASSTYNEQFF
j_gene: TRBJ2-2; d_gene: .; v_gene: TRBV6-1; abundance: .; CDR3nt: TGTGCCAGCAGTGGAGTAAAGAACACCGGGGAGCTGTTTTTT; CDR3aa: CASSGVKNTGELFF
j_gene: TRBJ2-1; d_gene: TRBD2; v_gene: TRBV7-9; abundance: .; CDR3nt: TGTGCCAGCAGCCGGGGACTAGCGGGGGACTACAATGAGCAGTTCTTC; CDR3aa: CASSRGLAGDYNEQFF
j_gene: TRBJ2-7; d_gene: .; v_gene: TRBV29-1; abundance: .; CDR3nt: TGCAGCGCTACGATCCTTGACAGCTACGAGCAGTACTTC; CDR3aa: CSATILDSYEQYF
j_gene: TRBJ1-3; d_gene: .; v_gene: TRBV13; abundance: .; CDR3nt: TGTGCCAGCAGCTTAGGCGGCAGGGCTCGGAACACCATATATTTT; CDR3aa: CASSLGGRARNTIYF
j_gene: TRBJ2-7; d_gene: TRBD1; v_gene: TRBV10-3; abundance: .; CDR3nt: TGTGCCATCAGTGAGCTCCGCAGGGGGTTGTGCGAGCAGTACTTC; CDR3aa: CAISELRRGLCEQYF
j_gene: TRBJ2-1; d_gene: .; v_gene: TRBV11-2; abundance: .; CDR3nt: TGTGCCAGCAGCTTAGTGTCCCTTAATGAGCAGTTCTTC; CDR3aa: CASSLVSLNEQFF
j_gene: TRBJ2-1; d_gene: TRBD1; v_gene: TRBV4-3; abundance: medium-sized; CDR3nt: TGCGCCAGCAGCCCAACACAGGGGGGTCATGAGCAGTTCTTC; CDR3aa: CASSPTQGGHEQFF
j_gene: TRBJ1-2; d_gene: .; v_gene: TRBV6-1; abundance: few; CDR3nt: TGTGCCAGCAGTGAAGCGGACAGATATGGCTACACCTTC; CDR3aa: CASSEADRYGYTF
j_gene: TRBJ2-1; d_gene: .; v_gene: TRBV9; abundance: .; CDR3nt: TGTGCCAGCAGCGTAGTGGCGGGGCTATCCTACAATGAGCAGTTCTTC; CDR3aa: CASSVVAGLSYNEQFF
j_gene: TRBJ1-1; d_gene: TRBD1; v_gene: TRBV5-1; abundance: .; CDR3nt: TGCGCCAGCAGCTTGGGGGGGACAGGTGAACGAGCTTTCTTT; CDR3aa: CASSLGGTGERAFF
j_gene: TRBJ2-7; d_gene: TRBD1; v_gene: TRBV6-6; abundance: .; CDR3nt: TGTGCCAGCAGTTACCGGGACAGGGTGCGGGTCGAGCAGTACTTC; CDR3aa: CASSYRDRVRVEQYF
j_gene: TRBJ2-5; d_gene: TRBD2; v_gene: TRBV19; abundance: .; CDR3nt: TGTGCCAGTAGGGGTAACGGGGGGGCTCCCCAAGAGACCCAGTACTTC; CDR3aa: CASRGNGGAPQETQYF
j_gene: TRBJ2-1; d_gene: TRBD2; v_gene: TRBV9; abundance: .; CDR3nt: TGTGCCAGCAGCGCCGTGGCGGGGGGCCTCTCCTACAATGAGCAGTTCTTC; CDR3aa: CASSAVAGGLSYNEQFF
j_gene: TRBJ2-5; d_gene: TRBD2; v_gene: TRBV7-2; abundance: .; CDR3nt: TGTGCCAGCAGCTTGAGTGGGACTAGCGGGCGGACAAGGTACTTC; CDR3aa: CASSLSGTSGRTRYF
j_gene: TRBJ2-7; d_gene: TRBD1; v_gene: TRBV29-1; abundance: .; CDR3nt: TGCAGCGTCCGGACAGGGCTCTCCTACGAGCAGTACTTC; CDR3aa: CSVRTGLSYEQYF
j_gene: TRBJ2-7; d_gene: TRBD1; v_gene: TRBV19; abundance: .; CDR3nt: TGTGCCAGTAGTAACACAGGGGGTCTCTACGAGCAGTACTTC; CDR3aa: CASSNTGGLYEQYF
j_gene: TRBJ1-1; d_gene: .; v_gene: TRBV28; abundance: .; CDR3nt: TGTGCCAGCAGTTTGACAGTGAACACTGAGGCTTTCTTT; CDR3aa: CASSLTVNTEAFF
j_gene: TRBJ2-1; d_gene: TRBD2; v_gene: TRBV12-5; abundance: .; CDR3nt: TGTGCTAGTGGTCCATCTAGCGGGGGGCGAACTACCAATGAGCAGTTCTTC; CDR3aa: CASGPSSGGRTTNEQFF
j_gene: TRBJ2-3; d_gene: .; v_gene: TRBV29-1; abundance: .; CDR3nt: TGCAGCGTTGAAGATCTACGGACAGTAACGCAGTATTTT; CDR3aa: CSVEDLRTVTQYF
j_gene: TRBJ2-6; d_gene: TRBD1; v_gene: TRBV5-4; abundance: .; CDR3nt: TGTGCCAGCAGCTTGGCCGGGACAGGGGGCCCTGGGGCCAACGTCCTGACTTTC; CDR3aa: CASSLAGTGGPGANVLTF
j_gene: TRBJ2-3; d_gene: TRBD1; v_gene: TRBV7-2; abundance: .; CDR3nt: TGTGCCAGCAGCCGCGGACAGGGACGGAGCACAGATACGCAGTATTTT; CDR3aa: CASSRGQGRSTDTQYF
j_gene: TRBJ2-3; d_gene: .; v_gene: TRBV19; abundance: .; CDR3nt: TGTGCCAGTAGTATCGGCCAGACTTGGGATACGCAGTATTTT; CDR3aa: CASSIGQTWDTQYF